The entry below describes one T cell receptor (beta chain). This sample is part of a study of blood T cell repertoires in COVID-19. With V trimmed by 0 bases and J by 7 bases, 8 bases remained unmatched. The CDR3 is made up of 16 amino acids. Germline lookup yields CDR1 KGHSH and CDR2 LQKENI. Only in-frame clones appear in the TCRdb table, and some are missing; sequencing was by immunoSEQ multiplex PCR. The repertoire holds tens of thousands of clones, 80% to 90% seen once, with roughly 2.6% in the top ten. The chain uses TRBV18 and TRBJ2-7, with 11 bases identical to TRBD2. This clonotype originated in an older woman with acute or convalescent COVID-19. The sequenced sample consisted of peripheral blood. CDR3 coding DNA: TGTGCCAGCTCACCACCGGGTAGCGGGAGGGCCCGGGAGCAGTACTTC. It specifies CASSPPGSGRAREQYF.